Sequencing of this TCR beta chain was carried out in a study of blood T cell repertoires in COVID-19. Study overall: Italy, Spain and the United States were the sources of the convalescent and acute COVID-19 samples.

Per germline, CDR1 SGHVS and CDR2 FNYEAQ. Unmatched junction bases numbered 14, after V lost 3 bases and J lost 3 bases. The length of the CDR3 is 18 residues. The authors' processing: By means of reference gene primer amplification, nucleated cell counts were estimated. Profiled with immunoSEQ multiplex PCR; TCRdb holds only in-frame clones, not every one. Clone size and V and J calls were adopted from that table, with D and trimming inferred from the DNA. The profile shows roughly 150,000 clones, 85% to 90% of them singletons. This receptor was taken from a woman in her seventies with COVID-19, enrolled during active disease. Sequenced: peripheral blood. The chain uses TRBV7-6 and TRBJ1-3; TRBD1 aligns across 7 bases. CDR3 loop: CASSFAWDSPTDGNTIYF. DNA for the CDR3: TGTGCCAGCAGCTTTGCCTGGGACAGCCCGACAGATGGAAACACCATATATTTT. Full variable domain (rest looked up from reference TRBV7-6 and TRBJ1-3): GAGVSQSPRYKVTKRGQDVALRCDPISGHVSLYWYRQALGQGPEFLTYFNYEAQQDKSGLPNDRFSAERPEGSISTLTIQRTEQRDSAMYRCASSFAWDSPTDGNTIYFGEGSWLTVV.